These T cell receptor beta chains were read from a single sample in a study of shared clonotypes between healthy human individuals. Method: immunoSEQ multiplex PCR; TCRdb's copy keeps in-frame clones and lacks some. The sample comprises some 2,100,000 clones, about 92% of which are singletons, and under 2% rests with the top ten. The sample was naive CD8+ T cells from PBMCs. The receptors originated from a man aged 18 to 30 in good health. Some clones in this sample may be carry-over from other donors' samples. CDR3s include the opening cysteine and the closing phenylalanine or tryptophan. Fields, in order: CDR3 protein, CDR3 DNA, V gene, clone size, J gene, D gene. A D gene is named only where the DNA matches it firmly. Rows give clone size only sometimes, using once, few, many, or a class for an expanded clone.

CAWSEGALSTDTQYF TGTGCCTGGAGTGAGGGGGCCCTTAGCACAGATACGCAGTATTTT TRBV30 NA TRBJ2-3 TRBD1
CASSFQGPDTQYF TGTGCCAGCAGTTTCCAGGGCCCAGATACGCAGTATTTT TRBV25-1 NA TRBJ2-3 NA
CASSSSGLAGPKEQFF TGTGCCAGCAGCTCCTCCGGACTAGCGGGGCCGAAGGAGCAGTTCTTC TRBV5-4 NA TRBJ2-1 TRBD2
CASSWRGQVGSYEQYF TGCGCCAGCAGCTGGAGAGGACAGGTAGGGTCCTACGAGCAGTACTTC TRBV5-1 NA TRBJ2-7 TRBD1
CASSLGLAGGPSYNEQFF TGTGCCAGCAGCTTAGGGCTAGCGGGAGGGCCCTCCTACAATGAGCAGTTCTTC TRBV7-8 once TRBJ2-1 TRBD2
CASSGRTVHYGYTF TGTGCCAGCAGCGGACGGACGGTTCACTATGGCTACACCTTC TRBV5-6 once TRBJ1-2 NA
CASSWSPMNTEAFF TGTGCCAGCAGCTGGAGCCCAATGAACACTGAAGCTTTCTTT TRBV5-6 NA TRBJ1-1 NA
CSAWGGYEQYF TGCAGTGCTTGGGGTGGCTACGAGCAGTACTTC TRBV20-1 NA TRBJ2-7 NA
CASSQVRGPYRYEQYF TGTGCCAGCAGCCAAGTTCGGGGGCCGTACCGGTACGAGCAGTACTTC TRBV14 NA TRBJ2-7 NA
CASSLRLAGVSYNEQFF TGTGCCAGCAGCCTTCGACTAGCGGGAGTCTCCTACAATGAGCAGTTCTTC TRBV7-8 NA TRBJ2-1 TRBD2
CASSLVGFLNTEAFF TGTGCCAGCAGCTTAGTCGGGTTCCTGAACACTGAAGCTTTCTTT TRBV7-2 NA TRBJ1-1 NA
CASSYSHGKVEETQYF TGTGCCAGCAGTTACTCCCACGGGAAGGTGGAGGAGACCCAGTACTTC TRBV6-5 NA TRBJ2-5 NA
CASSITPGGAFF TGTGCCAGCAGCATCACTCCGGGCGGAGCTTTCTTT TRBV7-9 once TRBJ1-1 NA
CASSSWTGDSYGYTF TGTGCCAGCAGCTCGTGGACAGGGGATTCCTATGGCTACACCTTC TRBV7-2 NA TRBJ1-2 TRBD1
CASSQVGPRSDEQFF TGCGCCAGCAGCCAAGTAGGCCCCCGAAGCGATGAGCAGTTCTTC TRBV4-1 NA TRBJ2-1 NA
CASSMTGIEREYADTQYF TGTGCCAGTAGTATGACAGGGATTGAACGGGAGTACGCAGATACGCAGTATTTT TRBV19 NA TRBJ2-3 NA
CASSPVYRAGSYEQYF TGTGCCAGTAGTCCGGTGTACAGGGCGGGTTCCTACGAGCAGTACTTC TRBV19 few TRBJ2-7 NA
CASSLTRQRSSYNEQFF TGTGCCAGCAGCTTAACGCGCCAGAGAAGCTCCTACAATGAGCAGTTCTTC TRBV7-8 NA TRBJ2-1 NA
CASSDRQPQHF TGTGCCAGCAGTGATCGCCAGCCCCAGCATTTT TRBV6-5 NA TRBJ1-5 NA
CASSPGTGGSYEQYF TGTGCCAGCAGTCCGGGGACAGGGGGCTCCTACGAGCAGTACTTC TRBV27 NA TRBJ2-7 TRBD1
CASRYAPGGHGELFF TGTGCCAGCAGATATGCCCCTGGGGGCCACGGGGAGCTGTTTTTT TRBV6-6 NA TRBJ2-2 NA
CASSFHRTGDINYGYTF TGCGCCAGCAGCTTCCATCGGACAGGAGACATCAACTATGGCTACACCTTC TRBV5-1 NA TRBJ1-2 TRBD1
CASSLYGRREEKLFF TGTGCCAGCAGTTTATATGGCAGGCGGGAGGAAAAACTGTTTTTT TRBV28 NA TRBJ1-4 NA
CASSLAPRLAGGDFDEQFF TGTGCCAGCAGCTTGGCCCCTCGACTAGCGGGAGGTGATTTTGATGAGCAGTTCTTC TRBV11-2 NA TRBJ2-1 TRBD2
CASSLGQSPHEQYF TGTGCCAGCAGCCTAGGACAGTCTCCCCACGAGCAGTACTTC TRBV27 NA TRBJ2-7 NA
CASSIDLQETQYF TGTGCCAGTAGTATAGACCTACAAGAGACCCAGTACTTC TRBV19 NA TRBJ2-5 NA
CASSQDWGGTLYSYNEQFF TGCGCCAGCAGCCAAGATTGGGGGGGAACCTTGTACTCCTACAATGAGCAGTTCTTC TRBV4-3 NA TRBJ2-1 TRBD2
CASSPGRATEAFF TGTGCCAGCAGCCCAGGTAGGGCAACTGAAGCTTTCTTT TRBV7-8 NA TRBJ1-1 NA
CASSSVRYSPKGSYEQYF TGTGCCAGCAGTTCAGTTCGTTACTCCCCAAAGGGTTCCTACGAGCAGTACTTC TRBV28 NA TRBJ2-7 NA
CASSPRTVNTEAFF TGCGCCAGCAGCCCCAGGACAGTGAACACTGAAGCTTTCTTT TRBV5-1 NA TRBJ1-1 NA
CASSELTGFTYEQYF TGTGCCAGCAGTGAACTGACAGGGTTTACCTACGAGCAGTACTTC TRBV6-1 NA TRBJ2-7 TRBD1
CASSIPGAGELFF TGTGCCAGTAGTATACCGGGGGCCGGGGAGCTGTTTTTT TRBV19 NA TRBJ2-2 NA